The next 8 T cell receptor beta chains were all read from a single sample in a study of T cells in Graves' hyperthyroidism and ophthalmopathy. Amplified regions were TCR beta CDR3 sequences from RNA transcripts. Researchers ran a first-round RT-PCR on the TCR CDR3 using the HTBI primer set. MiXCR, applied by TCRdb to the multiplex PCR reads, yields one record per CDR3 protein. The sample consists of about 400,000 distinct CDR3 sequences, about 15% of them appearing once. The sample was blood. These TCRs come from a woman under 40 with Graves' hyperthyroidism.

This clonotype was observed a few times. Likely a read error: the CDR3 ends without its conserved phenylalanine or tryptophan. The chain has TRBV30 and TRBJ2-2; D might be TRBD1 or TRBD2, each matching 5 bases. This CDR3 is 14 amino acids long. Trimming removed 3 bases at V and 5 bases at J, with 13 bases between. Germline CDR1 GTSNPN, CDR2 SVGIG (reference sequence). The DNA of the CDR3 is TGTGCCTGGAGGGGGGAGACCTTAACCGGGGAGCTGTTTCTT. Translated: CAWRGETLTGELFL.

This clonotype showed up many times. This chain joins TRBV3-1 and TRBJ2-5; the match to TRBD2 covers 10 bases. Germline assignment: CDR1 LGHDT and CDR2 YNNKEL (reference sequence). The trim removed 4 bases at V and 4 bases at J, leaving 3 bases unmatched. This CDR3 spans 14 amino acids. CDR3 DNA sequence: TGTGCCAGCAGCCCTAGCGGGAGAGCAGAGACCCAGTACTTC. Residues: CASSPSGRAETQYF.

The chain couples TRBV6-1 to TRBJ2-7, with unresolved D. Germline CDR1 is MNHNS and CDR2 is SASEGT. The V and J ends lost 6 bases and 5 bases respectively, with 14 bases between them. The CDR3 totals 13 residues. This chain's CDR3 is CASSFVGFDEQYF. The CDR3 DNA is TGTGCCAGCAGCTTTGTAGGGTTTGACGAGCAGTACTTC.

J is TRBJ2-1 and V is TRBV5-4, with D tentatively TRBD2 (5 bases). Trimming cost V 2 bases and J 7 bases, with 10 bases left between them. The length of the CDR3 is 13 residues. Germline assignment: CDR1 SGHNT and CDR2 YYREEE (reference sequence). CDR3 loop: CASSLAETNEQFF. The CDR3 nucleotides read TGTGCCAGCAGCTTAGCGGAAACTAATGAGCAGTTCTTC. Full variable domain (missing parts from reference TRBV5-4 and TRBJ2-1): ETGVTQSPTHLIKTRGQQVTLRCSSQSGHNTVSWYQQALGQGPQFIFQYYREEENGRGNFPPRFSGLQFPNYSSELNVNALELDDSALYLCASSLAETNEQFFGPGTRLTVL.

This clonotype was recorded many times. The V call is TRBV2, the J call TRBJ2-5, with TRBD1 matching 7 bases. From germline, CDR1 is SNHLY and CDR2 FYNNEI. The ends lost 5 bases at V and 2 bases at J; junction bases unmatched: 2. The CDR3 covers 13 residues. The CDR3 loop is CASSWDRQETQYF. In nucleotides, the CDR3 is TGTGCCAGCAGTTGGGACAGACAAGAGACCCAGTACTTC.

At least ten counts were recorded for this clonotype. The chain couples TRBV5-1 to TRBJ2-7, with TRBD2 as a possible D gene (6 bases). CDR1 is SGHRS, CDR2 YFSETQ, per germline. This CDR3 is 16 amino acids long. Trimming took 4 bases from V and 2 from J, leaving 19 bases between them. CDR3 coding DNA: TGCGCCAGCAGCACAAAGAGCGCGGGATTGCCCTACGAGCAGTACTTC. The encoded protein is CASSTKSAGLPYEQYF.

This clonotype appeared many times. The V and J genes are TRBV28 and TRBJ2-5; TRBD1 or TRBD2 may be the D gene (5 bases each). The V end lost 8 bases, the J end lost 0 bases, and 7 bases lay between the germline ends. Germline V gives CDR1 MDHEN, CDR2 SYDVKM. The CDR3 consists of 12 residues. The CDR3 DNA sequence: TGTGCCAGCGAGGGGTACCAAGAGACCCAGTACTTC. As protein: CASEGYQETQYF.

This clonotype has ten or more counts. The chain employs TRBV18 and TRBJ2-1; D might be TRBD1 or TRBD2, each matching 5 bases. Trimming shortened V by 0 bases and J by 3 bases, and 12 bases separated the two germline ends. CDR3 size: 16 residues. Looked up from germline, CDR1 is KGHSH and CDR2 is LQKENI. The CDR3, as DNA: TGTGCCAGCTCACCACCACCAGGGAGTAACTACAATGAGCAGTTCTTC. Translating it yields CASSPPPGSNYNEQFF.